A selection of T cell receptor beta chains follows, all from one sample in a study of Tregs in tolerant kidney transplant recipients. Assay: immunoSEQ multiplex PCR; the TCRdb copy retains only in-frame clones and omits some. There are under 300,000 clones in the sample; approximately 83% occur only once, and 0.55% to 0.65% lies in the top ten. Sequencing was done on a sample of CD4+ T cells from blood. Receptors originate from a human donor in good health. Both conserved end residues are part of each CDR3. Fields, in order: CDR3 length, J gene, V gene, D gene, CDR3 protein. The D gene is left open where the match is weak.

14 TRBJ1-4 TRBV7-8 NA CASSSVTANEKLFF
14 TRBJ2-3 TRBV10-1 NA CASSEQGEGDTQYF
15 TRBJ2-1 TRBV18 TRBD2 CASSPTSGGDLEQFF
16 TRBJ1-1 TRBV5-4 NA CASSLGPGLTGTEAFF
18 TRBJ2-3 TRBV4-1 NA CASSQPLVRGRGTDTQYF
15 TRBJ2-7 TRBV9 NA CASSAGLNNFLEQYF
15 TRBJ1-4 TRBV5-1 TRBD1 CASSDGQGAYEKLFF
16 TRBJ2-2 TRBV5-8 NA CASSLNQGTNTGELFF
15 TRBJ2-1 TRBV2 TRBD2 CASSEDRGGYNEQFF
14 TRBJ2-7 TRBV28 TRBD1 CASPARGLDYEQYF
15 TRBJ2-7 TRBV13 TRBD2 CAIKVRASGRGGMYF
16 TRBJ1-1 TRBV10-1 TRBD1 CASSDPRQGSGTEAFF
11 TRBJ2-1 TRBV15 NA CATAIGDEQFF
14 TRBJ1-2 TRBV2 NA CASSEDQEDYGYTF
12 TRBJ1-2 TRBV28 NA CASSPGGGGYTF
13 NA TRBV7-8 TRBD2 CASRLMAGDEQYF
12 TRBJ1-2 TRBV6-5 NA CASSPDGYGYTF
15 TRBJ1-1 TRBV6-5 NA CASSYSLLRDTEAFF
15 TRBJ1-4 TRBV18 TRBD1 CASSPQTGLNEKLFF
15 TRBJ1-3 TRBV7-8 NA CASSLEVGMVDTIYF
13 TRBJ1-2 TRBV18 TRBD1 CASSQGQGYGYTF
15 TRBJ2-3 TRBV4-2 TRBD2 CASSVRGGSADTQYF
15 TRBJ1-1 TRBV2 TRBD1 CASTGTGNRNTEAFF
15 TRBJ1-1 TRBV10-3 NA CAISGSDSSNTEAFF
16 TRBJ2-7 TRBV6-5 TRBD2 CASSYSEGLATYEQYF
14 TRBJ1-4 TRBV11-2 NA CASSPTTTNEKLFF